The T cell receptor (beta chain) described here comes from a study of blood T cells in healthy people across ages. General observations from the study: The lack of PBMC sorting stopped any conclusive naive versus antigen-experienced comparison.

The use of a sample-barcoded 5' primer and a J-beta primer mix characterized a second PCR of about 6 to 12 cycles. TCRdb ran MiXCR on the 5' RACE reads and lists one entry per CDR3 protein. Of nearly 800,000 distinct CDR3 sequences listed, around a quarter were seen once; the top ten hold roughly 3.8%. Turning to this clonotype: The antigen is not known.

Per germline, CDR1 MNHEY and CDR2 SVGAGI. CDR3 size: 14 residues. J gave up 5 bases and V 2 bases, and 3 bases lay outside the gene matches. The sample was also reused in another study, on T cells of mothers and their children. This second study says: The study obtained over 8 million TCR beta CDR3 reads per mother and 2.5 million to 3 million per child.

Sequencing was performed on blood. V gene TRBV6-5 combines with J gene TRBJ2-3; 8 bases are shared with TRBD1. This sequence was found in a boy aged 5-17 years in good health. CDR3 nucleotide sequence: TGTGCCAGCAGTTACGTCAGGGGGCTAGATACGCAGTATTTT. It codes for CASSYVRGLDTQYF.